A single sample is the source of the 30 T cell receptor gamma chains below, sequenced in a study of Vδ1+ human thymocytes (dated by TCRdb to 2017 to 2018). Antigens of these TCRs are unknown. The paper's findings and limits, for the study overall: In contrast to oligoclonal peripheral blood repertoires, thymic TRG and TRD repertoires appeared to be highly polyclonal with Gaussian CDR3 length distributions.

Sequenced using an Illumina MiSeq. RNA was extracted with the RNeasy mini kit and reverse transcribed using Superscript III. CDR3 amplicons were generated by multiplex PCR with pooled V-gene forward primers and a constant-region reverse primer carrying Illumina adaptor overhangs. After TCRdb called clones again from the public reads with CATT, rows with identical DNA were merged. The sample contains around 12,000 gamma-chain clones, about 40% of them found a single time. About 2.1% of the sample belongs to the ten largest clones. The specimen sequenced was Vdelta1+ gamma-delta thymocytes from the thymus. This specimen's cell subset or site label, interpreted: FACS-sorted CD3+ TCRalphabeta- TCRVdelta1+ TCRVdelta2- thymocytes. The source of these receptors is a boy under three years old who had congenital heart surgery.

The chain joins TRGV4 to TRGJ1 or TRGJ2. No J gene is reported in TCRdb; it was inferred here by comparing the DNA with germline. This CDR3 contains 15 residues. Germline CDR1 is EGSTGY and CDR2 is YDSYTSSV. Trimming cost V 5 bases and J 2 bases; bases outside gene matches: 12. This chain's CDR3 is CATWAMGGYYYKKLF. The DNA of the CDR3 is TGTGCCACCTGGGCTATGGGGGGGTATTATTATAAGAAACTCTTT.

The V gene is TRGV4, the J gene TRGJ1 or TRGJ2. Germline V gene lookup returns CDR1 EGSTGY and CDR2 YDSYTSSV. The CDR3 totals 13 residues. Trimming cost V 2 bases and J 4 bases; bases outside gene matches: 5. The CDR3 region has the DNA TGTGCCACCTGGGATGTTCCATATTATAAGAAACTCTTT. Translation gives CATWDVPYYKKLF.

The table lists this clone with a few counts. The chain carries TRGV3 and TRGJ1 or TRGJ2. The J segment lost 0 bases and the V segment lost 0 bases, leaving 8 bases of the junction unmatched. Germline V gene lookup returns CDR1 VTNTFY and CDR2 YDVSTARD (reference sequence). This CDR3 contains 16 residues. CDR3 coding DNA: TGTGCCACCTGGGACAGGCCCCCCCAGAATTATTATAAGAAACTCTTT. Its translation: CATWDRPPQNYYKKLF.

The chain joins TRGV5 to TRGJ1 or TRGJ2. Here the J gene was assigned by germline matching of the DNA, as TCRdb has none. The CDR3 contains 14 residues. After removal of 3 bases from V and 3 bases from J, the junction contained 8 bases not matched to a gene. Germline loops: CDR1 VINAFY, CDR2 YDVSNSKD. The CDR3 region is CATWDERVYYKKLF. In DNA form, the CDR3 reads TGTGCCACCTGGGACGAACGGGTTTATTATAAGAAACTCTTT.

This clone has a handful of counts. The chain recombines TRGV4 with TRGJ1 or TRGJ2. Germline lookup yields CDR1 EGSTGY and CDR2 YDSYTSSV. V lost 2 bases to trimming and J lost 6 bases; unmatched junction nucleotides: 4. The CDR3 spans 12 residues. The chain's CDR3 is CATWDDTYKKLF. The CDR3 DNA sequence: TGTGCCACCTGGGATGACACTTATAAGAAACTCTTT.

This clone came up a few times. The chain joins TRGV3 to TRGJ1 or TRGJ2. The CDR3 sequence is 14 residues long. J was trimmed by 7 bases and V by 0 bases; bases with no gene match: 9. Per germline, CDR1 VTNTFY and CDR2 YDVSTARD (reference sequence). CDR3 sequence reads: CATWDRRPAYKKLF. CDR3 DNA: TGTGCCACCTGGGACAGGCGCCCCGCCTATAAGAAACTCTTT.

V gene TRGV4 combines with J gene TRGJ1 or TRGJ2. Germline loops: CDR1 EGSTGY, CDR2 YDSYTSSV. The CDR3 runs 11 residues. V lost 0 bases to trimming and J lost 12 bases; unmatched junction nucleotides: 5. The DNA for the CDR3 is TGTGCCACCTGGGATGGGCGGGGGAAACTCTTT. It encodes CATWDGRGKLF.

Points on this clone: Other DNA sequences in the same sample also yield this CDR3. The chain couples TRGV4 to TRGJ1 or TRGJ2. The length of the CDR3 is 12 residues. The V and J ends lost 5 bases and 7 bases, in that order; junction bases with no gene match: 8. The germline V gene has CDR1 EGSTGY and CDR2 YDSYTSSV. CDR3 amino acids: CATWAGGYKKLF. Here the CDR3 DNA reads TGTGCCACCTGGGCGGGGGGATATAAGAAACTCTTT.

The chain joins TRGV4 to TRGJ1 or TRGJ2. The J gene is absent in TCRdb and was assigned here via DNA matching to germline. Germline lookup yields CDR1 EGSTGY and CDR2 YDSYTSSV. Trimming cost V 0 bases and J 0 bases; bases outside gene matches: 17. This CDR3 spans 19 amino acids. CDR3 coding DNA: TGTGCCACCTGGGATGGGCCGCCGCGAGTCACCCCGAATTATTATAAGAAACTCTTT. This codes for CATWDGPPRVTPNYYKKLF.

This clone was seen a handful of times. The chain is built from TRGV3 and TRGJ1 or TRGJ2. This CDR3 spans 16 amino acids. Germline V gene lookup returns CDR1 VTNTFY and CDR2 YDVSTARD (reference sequence). V was clipped by 2 bases and J by 5 bases; unmatched bases: 15. CDR3 sequence reads: CATWDTGGTVDYKKLF. In nucleotides, the CDR3 is TGTGCCACCTGGGACACGGGTGGGACGGTGGATTATAAGAAACTCTTT.

Although no V gene was called, TRGJ1 or TRGJ2 is the J gene. There are 14 residues in the CDR3. DNA for the CDR3: TGTGCCACCTGGGACAGGCGGGGAGATTATAAGAAACTCTTT. Its translation is CATWDRRGDYKKLF.

Worth noting for this clone: Other DNA sequences of this sample code for an identical CDR3. This chain uses TRGV9 with TRGJ1 or TRGJ2. V dropped 2 bases and J dropped 0; count of bases not matched to a gene: 4. There are 14 residues in the CDR3. From germline, CDR1 is GITISATS and CDR2 ISYDGTV (reference sequence). This chain's CDR3 is CALWEAPNYYKKLF. DNA of the CDR3: TGTGCCTTGTGGGAGGCCCCGAATTATTATAAGAAACTCTTT.

Concerning this clone: In the same sample, other DNA sequences code for this CDR3. The J gene is TRGJ1 or TRGJ2, the V gene TRGV4. The J gene was missing in TCRdb and was found by matching the end of the DNA to germline. Unmatched junction bases numbered 3, after V lost 3 bases and J lost 4 bases. CDR1 and CDR2 (germline): EGSTGY, YDSYTSSV. The CDR3 is made up of 12 amino acids. The CDR3 spells CATWDRYYKKLF. The CDR3 coding sequence is TGTGCCACCTGGGATAGGTATTATAAGAAACTCTTT.

The V gene is TRGV4, the J gene TRGJ1 or TRGJ2. TCRdb lists no J gene, so it was determined here by aligning the DNA to germline. The trim removed 5 bases at V and 3 bases at J, leaving 13 bases unmatched. Germline CDR1 and CDR2: EGSTGY and YDSYTSSV. The CDR3 runs to 15 residues. The CDR3 loop is CATWAKSTSYYKKLF. In DNA, the CDR3 is TGTGCCACCTGGGCAAAATCAACCTCTTATTATAAGAAACTCTTT.

There are a few counts of this clone. A junction end diverges from the germline sequence, so it may reflect a read error. The chain uses TRGV9 and TRGJ1 or TRGJ2. This CDR3 spans 12 amino acids. Looked up from germline, CDR1 is GITISATS and CDR2 is ISYDGTV (reference sequence). The CDR3 coding sequence is TGTGCCTTGGGGGAGCTTCATTATAAGAAACTCTTT. Translated: CALGELHYKKLF.

This clone showed up just a few times. The chain links TRGV9 to TRGJ1 or TRGJ2. Germline CDR1 and CDR2: GITISATS and ISYDGTV (reference sequence). V was clipped by 6 bases and J by 11 bases; unmatched bases: 7. The CDR3 totals 10 residues. This CDR3 reads CALWRTEKLF. The CDR3 region has the DNA TGTGCCTTGTGGAGGACGGAGAAACTCTTT.

The chain combines TRGV4 with TRGJ1 or TRGJ2. As TCRdb names no J gene, one was assigned here on the basis of a DNA match to germline. The J segment lost 10 bases and the V segment lost 5 bases, leaving 14 bases of the junction unmatched. The CDR3 contains 13 residues. Germline V lookup: CDR1 EGSTGY, CDR2 YDSYTSSV. In nucleotides, the CDR3 is TGTGCCACCTGGGTCCCCCCGGCTGCCAAGAAACTCTTT. It specifies CATWVPPAAKKLF.

This clone was seen a handful of times. The chain couples TRGV3 to TRGJ1 or TRGJ2. CDR1 and CDR2 (germline): VTNTFY, YDVSTARD (reference sequence). CDR3 length equals 14 residues. V lost 3 bases to trimming and J lost 0 bases; unmatched junction nucleotides: 5. CDR3 in DNA: TGTGCCACCTGGGACGGGTCGAATTATTATAAGAAACTCTTT. Its translation: CATWDGSNYYKKLF.

This clone occurred a few times. The gene calls are TRGV5 and TRGJ1 or TRGJ2. This CDR3 is built from 15 residues. Trimming cost V 4 bases and J 3 bases; bases outside gene matches: 12. Germline values: CDR1 VINAFY, CDR2 YDVSNSKD. The CDR3 sequence is CATWDVRAFYYKKLF. The CDR3 DNA reads TGTGCCACCTGGGATGTAAGGGCCTTTTATTATAAGAAACTCTTT.

V and J are TRGV8 and TRGJ1 or TRGJ2. This CDR3 spans 13 amino acids. The junction had 5 bases not matched to a gene; V was cut back by 2 bases and J by 4 bases. Germline CDR1 is VENAVY and CDR2 is YDSYNSRV. The CDR3 DNA sequence: TGTGCCACCTGGGATACGTGGTATTATAAGAAACTCTTT. It yields the protein CATWDTWYYKKLF.

This clone came up a few times. The chain joins TRGV9 to TRGJ1 or TRGJ2. V was pared by 4 bases and J by 5 bases, with 2 bases of the junction left unmatched. The CDR3 contains 11 residues. CDR1 and CDR2 from the germline V gene are GITISATS and ISYDGTV (reference sequence). The CDR3 sequence: CALWDHYKKLF. CDR3 nucleotides: TGTGCCTTGTGGGACCATTATAAGAAACTCTTT.

The V gene is TRGV2, the J gene TRGJ1 or TRGJ2. The J gene is not listed in TCRdb, so it was assigned here from a DNA match to germline. Germline values: CDR1 EGSNGY, CDR2 YDSYNSKV. The V gene end was trimmed by 0 bases and the J gene end by 10 bases; junction bases not matched to a gene: 15. The CDR3 length is 15 residues. The CDR3 region is CATWDGQVQRRKKLF. The DNA of the CDR3 is TGTGCCACCTGGGACGGGCAAGTACAGCGGCGCAAGAAACTCTTT.

This sequence joins TRGV3 and TRGJ1 or TRGJ2. The J gene was not available in TCRdb and was assigned here by matching the DNA to germline segments. V trimming: 0 bases; J trimming: 12 bases; junction bases outside the gene matches: 11. This CDR3 contains 13 residues. The germline V gene encodes CDR1 VTNTFY and CDR2 YDVSTARD (reference sequence). CDR3 nucleotides: TGTGCCACCTGGGACAGGCAGGGTCGCGGGAAACTCTTT. This codes for CATWDRQGRGKLF.

The V gene is TRGV8, the J gene TRGJ1 or TRGJ2. No J gene is reported in TCRdb; it was inferred here by comparing the DNA with germline. CDR3 size: 12 residues. Trimming took 2 bases from V and 7 from J; bases not matched to a gene: 5. From germline, CDR1 is VENAVY and CDR2 YDSYNSRV. This CDR3 is CATWDTSYKKLF. The CDR3 region has the DNA TGTGCCACCTGGGATACTTCCTATAAGAAACTCTTT.

Comment on this clone: The sample carries other DNA sequences with the same CDR3. V gene TRGV4 combines with J gene TRGJ1 or TRGJ2. The J gene, not given by TCRdb, was assigned here from a germline match of the nucleotide sequence. This CDR3 is 13 amino acids long. V was pared by 0 bases and J by 6 bases, with 5 bases of the junction left unmatched. In germline, CDR1 is EGSTGY, CDR2 YDSYTSSV. In DNA form, the CDR3 reads TGTGCCACCTGGGATGGGCGCGGTTATAAGAAACTCTTT. It translates to CATWDGRGYKKLF.

The rearrangement joins TRGV4 to TRGJ1 or TRGJ2. CDR1 EGSTGY and CDR2 YDSYTSSV come from the germline V gene. After removal of 8 bases from V and 7 bases from J, the junction contained 11 bases not matched to a gene. This CDR3 spans 12 amino acids. The chain's CDR3 is CATLSGGYKKLF. The CDR3 DNA sequence: TGTGCCACCTTGTCCGGGGGGTATAAGAAACTCTTT.

With respect to this clone: Other DNA sequences within the sample encode an identical CDR3. This chain links TRGV8 with TRGJ1 or TRGJ2. No J gene is reported in TCRdb; it was inferred here by comparing the DNA with germline. Germline V gives CDR1 VENAVY, CDR2 YDSYNSRV. V was pared by 0 bases and J by 10 bases, with 6 bases of the junction left unmatched. This CDR3 comprises 12 residues. The CDR3 is CATWDRRGKKLF. CDR3 sequence (DNA): TGTGCCACCTGGGATAGGCGAGGGAAGAAACTCTTT.

A note on this clone: Other DNA variants within this sample encode the same CDR3. This sequence joins TRGV3 and TRGJ1 or TRGJ2. The J gene comes from matching the DNA to germline here; TCRdb lacks it. Unmatched junction bases numbered 6, after V lost 0 bases and J lost 7 bases. The CDR3 runs to 13 residues. CDR1 VTNTFY and CDR2 YDVSTARD come from the germline V gene (reference sequence). CDR3 coding DNA: TGTGCCACCTGGGACAGGCGAGACTATAAGAAACTCTTT. This sequence encodes CATWDRRDYKKLF.

This clone has more than one count but fewer than ten. The same CDR3 arises from other DNA sequences in this sample as well. The gene calls are TRGV9 and TRGJ1 or TRGJ2. Germline V lookup: CDR1 GITISATS, CDR2 ISYDGTV (reference sequence). This CDR3 region has 11 residues. V shed 2 bases, J shed 8 bases, and the junction held 3 bases outside the gene matches. The CDR3, as DNA: TGTGCCTTGTGGGAGGCGAATAAGAAACTCTTT. Translating gives CALWEANKKLF.

The chain has TRGV3 and TRGJ1 or TRGJ2. The J gene is absent in TCRdb and was assigned here via DNA matching to germline. The germline gives CDR1 VTNTFY, CDR2 YDVSTARD (reference sequence). The CDR3 covers 14 residues. J was trimmed by 7 bases and V by 0 bases; bases with no gene match: 9. CDR3 protein: CATWDRPGGYKKLF. For the CDR3, the DNA is TGTGCCACCTGGGACAGGCCTGGTGGATATAAGAAACTCTTT.